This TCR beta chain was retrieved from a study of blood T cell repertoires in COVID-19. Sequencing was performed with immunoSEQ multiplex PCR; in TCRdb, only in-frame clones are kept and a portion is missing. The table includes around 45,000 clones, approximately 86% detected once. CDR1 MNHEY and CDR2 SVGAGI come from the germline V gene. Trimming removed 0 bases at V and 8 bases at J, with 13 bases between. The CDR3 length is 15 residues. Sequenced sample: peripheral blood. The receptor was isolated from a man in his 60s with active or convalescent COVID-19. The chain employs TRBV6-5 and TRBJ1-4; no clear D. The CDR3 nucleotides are TGTGCCAGCAGTTACTCGTATAGTGTTGCCGAAAAACTGTTTTTT. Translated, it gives CASSYSYSVAEKLFF.